What follows describes a single T cell receptor (beta chain). This sample is drawn from a study of technical replicates of blood from a handful of donors. TCRdb's copy holds only in-frame clones and misses some; the assay was immunoSEQ multiplex PCR. The sample consists of more than 90,000 clones, approximately 94% of them appearing once. V gave up 4 bases and J gave up 5 bases; unmatched junction bases: 9. CDR3 length: 15 residues. CDR1 is SGHDN and CDR2 is FVKESK in the germline V gene. This receptor was identified in a human donor in good health. The sequenced sample consisted of T cells isolated from PBMCs. The J gene is TRBJ1-2, the V gene TRBV14, with 8 bases matching TRBD1. The CDR3, as DNA: TGTGCCAGCAGCCCTTGGACAGGGACGTCTTATGGCTACACCTTC. Residues: CASSPWTGTSYGYTF.